This entry concerns a single T cell receptor (beta chain). Donors were drawn from the 120-subject validation cohort, separate from the roughly 670-subject first cohort. The data were produced by immunoSEQ multiplex PCR, yet TCRdb's version contains in-frame clones alone and is incomplete. The sample lists hundreds of thousands of clones, roughly 91% occurring once. The data stem from a study of cytomegalovirus exposure and HLA in healthy donors. The sample consisted of PBMCs. This TCR derives from a woman under 30 in good health and CMV-seropositive.

CDR3 region: CASSPDYRGQAPPDTQYF. The CDR3 region has the DNA TGTGCCAGCAGCCCCGACTATCGGGGACAGGCCCCACCAGATACGCAGTATTTT. The genes are TRBV9 and TRBJ2-3; 8 bases match TRBD1. The CDR3 totals 18 residues. Unmatched junction bases numbered 17, after V lost 4 bases and J lost 4 bases. Germline CDR1 SGDLS, CDR2 YYNGEE.